This T cell receptor beta chain derives from a study of T cells in Graves' hyperthyroidism and ophthalmopathy. RNA transcripts gave rise to amplified TCR beta CDR3 regions. The TCR CDR3 first-round RT-PCR relied on the HTBI primer set. TCRdb processed the multiplex PCR reads anew with MiXCR; each CDR3 protein has one entry. The sample lists a few hundred thousand distinct CDR3 sequences; 14% were seen once. Germline loops: CDR1 SGHAT, CDR2 FQNNGV. V was clipped by 3 bases and J by 6 bases; unmatched bases: 4. This CDR3 contains 14 residues. Many counts were recorded for this clonotype. Patients aged 18 to 65 had newly diagnosed hyperthyroidism that had lasted under 2 months. Not enrolled were patients with uncontrolled infection, other autoimmune disease, pregnancy or lactation.

This TCR came from a woman aged 18-29 years with Graves' hyperthyroidism. The source material was blood. The gene calls are TRBV11-2 and TRBJ2-1; 8 bases map to TRBD2. Here the CDR3 reads CASSFSGTSNEQFF. CDR3 DNA: TGTGCCAGCAGCTTTTCCGGGACTAGCAATGAGCAGTTCTTC.